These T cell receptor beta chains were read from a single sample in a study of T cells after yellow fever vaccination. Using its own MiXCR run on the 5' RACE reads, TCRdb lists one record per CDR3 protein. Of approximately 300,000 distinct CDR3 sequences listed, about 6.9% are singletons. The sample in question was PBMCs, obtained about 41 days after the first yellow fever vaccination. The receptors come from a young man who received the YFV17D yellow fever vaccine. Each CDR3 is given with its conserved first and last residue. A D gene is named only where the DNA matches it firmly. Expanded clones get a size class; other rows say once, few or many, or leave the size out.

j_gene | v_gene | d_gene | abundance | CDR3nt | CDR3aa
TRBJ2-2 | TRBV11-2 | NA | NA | TGTGCCAGCAGCTTAGTGTGGGGGGAGACCGGGGAGCTGTTTTTT | CASSLVWGETGELFF
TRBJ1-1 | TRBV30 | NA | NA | TGTGCCTGGGGACTGGGAACGGGCACTGAAGCTTTCTTT | CAWGLGTGTEAFF
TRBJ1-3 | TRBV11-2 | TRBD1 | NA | TGTGCCAGCAGAGCGACAGGGAGCTCTGGAAACACCATATATTTT | CASRATGSSGNTIYF
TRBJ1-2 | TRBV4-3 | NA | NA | TGCGCCAGCAGCCAAGAACTGGAATTTAGGTATGGCTACACCTTC | CASSQELEFRYGYTF
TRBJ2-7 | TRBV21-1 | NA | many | TGTGCCAGCAGCTCCTCCGGGACAGGGGTCTACGAGCAGTACTTC | CASSSSGTGVYEQYF
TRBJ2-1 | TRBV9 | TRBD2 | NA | TGTGCCAGCAGCGTAGGGACTAGCGGGGACAATGAGCAGTTCTTC | CASSVGTSGDNEQFF
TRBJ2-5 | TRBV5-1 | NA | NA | TGCGCCAGCAGCTACAGGGATGGGGAGACCCAGTACTTC | CASSYRDGETQYF
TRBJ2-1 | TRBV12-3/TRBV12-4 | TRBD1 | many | TGTGCCAGCAGTCCGGGCAGGGGGCCCTACAATGAGCAGTTCTTC | CASSPGRGPYNEQFF
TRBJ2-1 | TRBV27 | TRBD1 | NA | TGTGCCAGCAGGACCGGGACAGGGAGCATCAATGAGCAGTTCTTC | CASRTGTGSINEQFF
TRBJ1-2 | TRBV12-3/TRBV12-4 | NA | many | TGTGCCAGCAGTCACACCCGGACGCAAGACGACGGTGGCTACACCTTC | CASSHTRTQDDGGYTF
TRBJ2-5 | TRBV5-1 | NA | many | TGCGCCAGCAGCTTGGATGTTCAGAAAACCCAAGAGACCCAGTACTTC | CASSLDVQKTQETQYF
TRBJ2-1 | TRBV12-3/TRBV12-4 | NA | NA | TGTGCCAGCAGTCCCCGACCGCGTGGTGAGCAGTTCTTC | CASSPRPRGEQFF
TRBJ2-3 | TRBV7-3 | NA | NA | TGTGCCAGCAGCTTCGACGGCTATTACACAGATACGCAGTATTTT | CASSFDGYYTDTQYF
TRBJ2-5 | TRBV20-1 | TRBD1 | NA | TGCAGTGCGGCGGGGCAGGGGGCTCTTCACGAGACCCAGTACTTC | CSAAGQGALHETQYF
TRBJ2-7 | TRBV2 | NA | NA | TGTGCCAGCAGTGATCTCCAGGGATTTTACGAGCAGTACTTC | CASSDLQGFYEQYF
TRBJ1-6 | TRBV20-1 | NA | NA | TGCAGTGCTAGATCCATGGGGGGCGGGAACTCACCCCTCCACTTT | CSARSMGGGNSPLHF
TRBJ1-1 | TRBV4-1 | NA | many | TGCGCCAGCAGACACACTCCGGGACACGTGAACACTGAAGCTTTCTTT | CASRHTPGHVNTEAFF
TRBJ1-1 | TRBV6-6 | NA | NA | TGTGCCAGCAGTTACTCAGGCACTGAAGATTTCTTT | CASSYSGTEDFF
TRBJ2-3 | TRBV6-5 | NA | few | TGTGCCAGCAGTTACGGTATCGGGACAGATACGCAGTATTTT | CASSYGIGTDTQYF
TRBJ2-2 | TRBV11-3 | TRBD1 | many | TGTGCCAGCAGCTTTTCCATATACAGGGGGCGCGTGTACACCGGGGAGCTGTTTTTT | CASSFSIYRGRVYTGELFF
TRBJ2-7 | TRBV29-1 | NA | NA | TGCAGCGTTGAAGCTCCCCACTTGGGCGAGCAGTACTTC | CSVEAPHLGEQYF
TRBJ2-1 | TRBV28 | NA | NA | TGTGCCAGCACGGCGGTGGGGGCCTTCTACAATGAGCAGTTCTTC | CASTAVGAFYNEQFF
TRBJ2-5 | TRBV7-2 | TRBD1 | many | TGTGCCAGCAGCCCAGGGACAGAAGAGACCCAGTACTTC | CASSPGTEETQYF
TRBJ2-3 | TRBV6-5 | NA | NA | TGTGCCAGCAGTTACTCCCCGAGACACCCCCCGGCAGATACGCAGTATTTT | CASSYSPRHPPADTQYF
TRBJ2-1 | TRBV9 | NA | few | TGTGCCAGCAGCGTAGGTTTCGGTTACAATGAGCAGTTCTTC | CASSVGFGYNEQFF
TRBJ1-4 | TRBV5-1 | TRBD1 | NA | TGCGCCAGCACCACCGGGACAGTTGCAACTAATGAAAAACTGTTTTTT | CASTTGTVATNEKLFF
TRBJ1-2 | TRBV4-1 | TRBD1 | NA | TGCGCCAGCAGCACATCAGGGGGTTCCTACTATGGCTACACCTTC | CASSTSGGSYYGYTF
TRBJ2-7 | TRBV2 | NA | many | TGTGCCAGCAGTGATGGGGTAAGACCTTACGAGCAGTACTTC | CASSDGVRPYEQYF
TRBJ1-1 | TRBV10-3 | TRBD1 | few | TGTGCCATCAGGGGACAGGGCCTCACTGAAGCTTTCTTT | CAIRGQGLTEAFF